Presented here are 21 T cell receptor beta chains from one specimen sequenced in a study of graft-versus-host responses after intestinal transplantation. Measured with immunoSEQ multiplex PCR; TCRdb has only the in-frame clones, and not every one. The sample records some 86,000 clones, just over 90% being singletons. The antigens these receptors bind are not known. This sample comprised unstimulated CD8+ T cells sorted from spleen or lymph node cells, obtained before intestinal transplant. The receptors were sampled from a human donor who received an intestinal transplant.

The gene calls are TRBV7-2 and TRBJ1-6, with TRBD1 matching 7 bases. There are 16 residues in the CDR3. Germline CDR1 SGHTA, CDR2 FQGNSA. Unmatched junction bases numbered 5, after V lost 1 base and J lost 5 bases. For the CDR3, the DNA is TGTGCCAGCAGCTTAGGCTGGACAGGAGATAATTCACCCCTCCACTTT. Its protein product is CASSLGWTGDNSPLHF. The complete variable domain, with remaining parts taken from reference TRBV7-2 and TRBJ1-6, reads GAGVSQSPSNKVTEKGKDVELRCDPISGHTALYWYRQSLGQGLEFLIYFQGNSAPDKSGLPSDRFSAERTGGSVSTLTIQRTQQEDSAVYLCASSLGWTGDNSPLHFGNGTRLTVT.

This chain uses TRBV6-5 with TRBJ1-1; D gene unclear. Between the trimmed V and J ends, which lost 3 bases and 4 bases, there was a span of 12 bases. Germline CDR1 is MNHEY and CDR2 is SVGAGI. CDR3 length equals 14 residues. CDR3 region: CASSYYGEGTEAFF. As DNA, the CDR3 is TGTGCCAGCAGTTATTACGGCGAGGGCACTGAAGCTTTCTTT.

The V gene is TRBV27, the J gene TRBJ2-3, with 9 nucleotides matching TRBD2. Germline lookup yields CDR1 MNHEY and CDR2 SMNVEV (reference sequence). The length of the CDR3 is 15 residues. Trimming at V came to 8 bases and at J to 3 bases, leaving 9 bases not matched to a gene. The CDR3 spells CASAGGRAHTDTQYF. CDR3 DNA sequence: TGTGCCAGCGCTGGCGGGAGGGCCCATACAGATACGCAGTATTTT.

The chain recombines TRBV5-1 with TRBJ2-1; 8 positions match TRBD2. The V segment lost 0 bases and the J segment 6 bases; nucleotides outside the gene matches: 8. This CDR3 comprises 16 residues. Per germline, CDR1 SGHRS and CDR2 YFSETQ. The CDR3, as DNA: TGCGCCAGCAGCTTGGAACGCCTAGCGGGCTTCAATGAGCAGTTCTTC. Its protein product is CASSLERLAGFNEQFF.

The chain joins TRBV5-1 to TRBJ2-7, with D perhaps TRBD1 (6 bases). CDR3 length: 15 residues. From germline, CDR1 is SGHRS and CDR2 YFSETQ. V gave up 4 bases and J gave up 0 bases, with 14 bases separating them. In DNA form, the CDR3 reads TGCGCCAGCAGCGGAACAGGGAAGGTCTCCTACGAGCAGTACTTC. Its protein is CASSGTGKVSYEQYF. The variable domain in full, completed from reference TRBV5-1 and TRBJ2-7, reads KAGVTQTPRYLIKTRGQQVTLSCSPISGHRSVSWYQQTPGQGLQFLFEYFSETQRNKGNFPGRFSGRQFSNSRSEMNVSTLELGDSALYLCASSGTGKVSYEQYFGPGTRLTVT.

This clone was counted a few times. CDR3 DNA sequence: TGTGCCAGCAGTGACCAGGACAGCACAATAAGGCGGGGGGGGGCGCAGTATTTT. Protein: CASSDQDSTIRRGGAQYF. The rearrangement uses TRBV6-4 and TRBJ2-3; 9 bases agree with TRBD2. This CDR3 has 18 residues. The ends lost 2 bases at V and 10 bases at J; junction bases unmatched: 19. Germline loops: CDR1 MRHNA, CDR2 SNTAGT.

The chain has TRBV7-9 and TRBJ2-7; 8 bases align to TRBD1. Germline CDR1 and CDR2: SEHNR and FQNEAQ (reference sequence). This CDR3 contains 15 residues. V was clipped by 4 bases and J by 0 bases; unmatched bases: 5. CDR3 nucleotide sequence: TGTGCCAGCAGCTCCGGGACAGGAGGCTCCTACGAGCAGTACTTC. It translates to CASSSGTGGSYEQYF.

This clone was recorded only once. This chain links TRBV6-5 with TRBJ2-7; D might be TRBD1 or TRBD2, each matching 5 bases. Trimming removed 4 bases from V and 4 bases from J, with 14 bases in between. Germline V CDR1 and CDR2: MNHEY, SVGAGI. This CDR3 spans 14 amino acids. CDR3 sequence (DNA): TGTGCCAGCAGTTTTGTCGGGGCGGAATACGAGCAGTACTTC. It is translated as CASSFVGAEYEQYF.

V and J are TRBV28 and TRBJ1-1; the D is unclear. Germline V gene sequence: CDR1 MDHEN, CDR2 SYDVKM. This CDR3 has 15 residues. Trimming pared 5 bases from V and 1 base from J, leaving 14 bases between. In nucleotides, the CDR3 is TGTGCCAGCAGTCCCTCTAGTGACCAGAACACTGAAGCTTTCTTT. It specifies CASSPSSDQNTEAFF.

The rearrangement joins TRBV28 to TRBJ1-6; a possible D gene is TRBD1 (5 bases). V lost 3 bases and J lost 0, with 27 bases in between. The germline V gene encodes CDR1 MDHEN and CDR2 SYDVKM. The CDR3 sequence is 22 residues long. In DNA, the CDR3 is TGTGCCAGCAGTTTCGGACATTTGAGGCGTTTATCCGCGAGCTCCTATAATTCACCCCTCCACTTT. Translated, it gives CASSFGHLRRLSASSYNSPLHF.

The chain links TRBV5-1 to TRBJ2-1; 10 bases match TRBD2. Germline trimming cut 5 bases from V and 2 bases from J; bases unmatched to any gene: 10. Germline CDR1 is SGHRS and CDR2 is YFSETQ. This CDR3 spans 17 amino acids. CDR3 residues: CASRGGLAGDPYNEQFF. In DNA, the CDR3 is TGCGCCAGCAGAGGAGGTCTAGCGGGAGACCCCTACAATGAGCAGTTCTTC. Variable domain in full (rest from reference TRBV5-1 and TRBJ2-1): KAGVTQTPRYLIKTRGQQVTLSCSPISGHRSVSWYQQTPGQGLQFLFEYFSETQRNKGNFPGRFSGRQFSNSRSEMNVSTLELGDSALYLCASRGGLAGDPYNEQFFGPGTRLTVL.

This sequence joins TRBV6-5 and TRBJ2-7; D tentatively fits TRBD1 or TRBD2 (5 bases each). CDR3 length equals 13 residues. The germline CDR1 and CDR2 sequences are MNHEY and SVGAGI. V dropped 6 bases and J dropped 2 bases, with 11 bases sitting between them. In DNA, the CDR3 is TGTGCCAGCAGCCCCCTGGGGGCCTACGAGCAGTACTTC. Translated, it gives CASSPLGAYEQYF.

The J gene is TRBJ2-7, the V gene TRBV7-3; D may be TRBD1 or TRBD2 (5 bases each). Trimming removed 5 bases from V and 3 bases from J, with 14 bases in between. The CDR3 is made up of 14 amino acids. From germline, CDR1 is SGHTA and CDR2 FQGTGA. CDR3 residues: CASSDYPGFYEQYF. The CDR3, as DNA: TGTGCCAGCAGCGACTATCCAGGGTTCTACGAGCAGTACTTC.

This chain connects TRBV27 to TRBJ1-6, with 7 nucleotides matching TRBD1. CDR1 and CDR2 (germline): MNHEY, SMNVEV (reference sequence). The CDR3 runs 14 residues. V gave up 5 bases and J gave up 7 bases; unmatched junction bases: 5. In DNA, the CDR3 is TGTGCCAGCAGTCCACAGGGGTCGAATTCACCCCTCCACTTT. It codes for CASSPQGSNSPLHF.

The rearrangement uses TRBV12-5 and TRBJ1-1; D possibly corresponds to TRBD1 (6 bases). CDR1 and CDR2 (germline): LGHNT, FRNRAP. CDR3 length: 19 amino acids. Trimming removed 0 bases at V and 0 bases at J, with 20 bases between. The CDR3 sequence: CASGLVQGWDGTMNTEAFF. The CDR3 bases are TGTGCTAGTGGTTTGGTACAGGGTTGGGACGGGACCATGAACACTGAAGCTTTCTTT.

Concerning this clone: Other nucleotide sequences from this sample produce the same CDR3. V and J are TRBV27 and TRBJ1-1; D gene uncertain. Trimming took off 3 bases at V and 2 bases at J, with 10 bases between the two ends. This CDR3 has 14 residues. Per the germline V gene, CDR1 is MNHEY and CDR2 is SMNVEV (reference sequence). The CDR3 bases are TGTGCCAGCAGTTTTACTGGAGGCAACACTGAAGCTTTCTTT. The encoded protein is CASSFTGGNTEAFF.

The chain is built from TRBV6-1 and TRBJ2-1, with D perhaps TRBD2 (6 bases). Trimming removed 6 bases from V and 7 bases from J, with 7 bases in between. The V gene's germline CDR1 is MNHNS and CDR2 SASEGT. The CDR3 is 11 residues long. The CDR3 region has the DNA TGTGCCAGCAGCCGGGAGAATGAGCAGTTCTTC. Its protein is CASSRENEQFF.

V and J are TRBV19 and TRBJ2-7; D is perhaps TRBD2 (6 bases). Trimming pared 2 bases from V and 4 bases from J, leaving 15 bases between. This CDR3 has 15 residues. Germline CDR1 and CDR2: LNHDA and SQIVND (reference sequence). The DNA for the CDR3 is TGTGCCAGTAGTATATATCCCGGGAGAGGGTACGAGCAGTACTTC. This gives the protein CASSIYPGRGYEQYF.

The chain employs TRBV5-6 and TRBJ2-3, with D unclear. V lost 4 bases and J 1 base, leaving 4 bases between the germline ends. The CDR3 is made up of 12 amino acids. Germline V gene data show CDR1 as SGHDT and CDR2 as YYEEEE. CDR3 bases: TGTGCCAGCAGCCCCGGCACAGATACGCAGTATTTT. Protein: CASSPGTDTQYF.

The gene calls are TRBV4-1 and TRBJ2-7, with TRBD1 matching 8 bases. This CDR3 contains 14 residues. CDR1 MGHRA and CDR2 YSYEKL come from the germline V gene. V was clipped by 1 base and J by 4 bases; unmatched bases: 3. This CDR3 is CASSQAGGDYEQYF. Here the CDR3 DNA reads TGCGCCAGCAGCCAAGCAGGGGGCGATTACGAGCAGTACTTC.

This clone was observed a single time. The CDR3, as DNA: TGTGCCAGCAGCATCGGTAGCGGGGCTAGCTCCTACGAGCAGTACTTC. It specifies CASSIGSGASSYEQYF. The J gene is TRBJ2-7, the V gene TRBV9; 8 bases are shared with TRBD2. In germline, CDR1 is SGDLS, CDR2 YYNGEE. The CDR3 spans 16 residues. The J segment lost 0 bases and the V segment lost 4 bases, leaving 9 bases of the junction unmatched.